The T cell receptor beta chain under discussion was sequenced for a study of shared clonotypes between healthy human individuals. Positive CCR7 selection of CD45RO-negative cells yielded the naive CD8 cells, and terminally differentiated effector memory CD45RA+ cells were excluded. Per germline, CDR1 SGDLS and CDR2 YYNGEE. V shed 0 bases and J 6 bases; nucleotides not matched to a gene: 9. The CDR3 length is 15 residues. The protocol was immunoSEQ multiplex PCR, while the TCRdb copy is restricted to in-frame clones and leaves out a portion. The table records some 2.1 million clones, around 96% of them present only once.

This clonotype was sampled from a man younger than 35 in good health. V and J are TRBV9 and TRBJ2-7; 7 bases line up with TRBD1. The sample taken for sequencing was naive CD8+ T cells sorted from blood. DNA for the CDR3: TGTGCCAGCAGCGTAGGGGGGACAGATCTCCTCGAGCAGTACTTC. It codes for CASSVGGTDLLEQYF. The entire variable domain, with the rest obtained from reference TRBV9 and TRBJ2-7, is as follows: DSGVTQTPKHLITATGQRVTLRCSPRSGDLSVYWYQQSLDQGLQFLIQYYNGEERAKGNILERFSAQQFPDLHSELNLSSLELGDSALYFCASSVGGTDLLEQYFGPGTRLTVT.